This entry describes one T cell receptor (beta chain). This entry is derived from a study of blood T cell repertoires in COVID-19. Study-level information: The study drew acute and convalescent COVID-19 samples from the United States, Italy and Spain. T cells, B-cell-depleted T cells, or PBMCs supplied cDNA or gDNA.

The CDR3 covers 15 residues. Germline loops: CDR1 LGHNA, CDR2 YSLEER. With 0 bases removed from V and 7 bases from J, the gap between germline ends came to 15 bases. Method: immunoSEQ multiplex PCR; TCRdb's copy keeps in-frame clones and lacks some. The sample holds hundreds of thousands of clones; around 90% are singletons and the top ten take less than 3.5%. Seattle enrolled patients during active infection and tracked them longitudinally. The source of this sequence is a young woman with COVID-19, enrolled during active disease. This chain uses TRBV4-3 with TRBJ1-2, with D unresolved. The sample comprised peripheral blood. CDR3 coding DNA: TGCGCCAGCAGCCAAGATTTCCTCGCGGGTTCTGGCTACACCTTC. It codes for CASSQDFLAGSGYTF.